This T cell receptor (beta chain) was identified during a study of shared T cell receptors in the human thymus. V dropped 4 bases and J dropped 6; count of bases not matched to a gene: 4. This CDR3 has 14 residues. Germline CDR1 reads MGHRA; CDR2 reads YSYEKL. Using immunoSEQ multiplex PCR, the repertoire was profiled, and TCRdb retains in-frame clones only, with some absent. Among over 650,000 clones, around 87% were seen once, and the ten largest hold 0.009% to 0.0095%. These same data were also listed under a study on human thymus T cells. That paper notes: It was from resections taken during corrective heart surgery that the thymus tissue came. Thymic and blood repertoires appeared to display a bias in their usage of V and J genes.

This sequence joins TRBV4-1 and TRBJ1-5; 9 bases align to TRBD1. This receptor was taken from a boy under three years old with a congenital heart defect. The sequencing input was thymocytes. CDR3 residues: CASSPGTGRQPQHF. The CDR3 DNA follows: TGCGCCAGCAGCCCCGGGACAGGGCGTCAGCCCCAGCATTTT.